The following is a TCR beta chain sequence with its context. The count of this clone is one. Its antigen remains undetermined. Per-base quality was not reported, and no clone a single base away is much larger than it. CDR1 and CDR2 are drawn from the germline V gene: MGHRA, YSYEKL. Including cysteine and phenylalanine, the CDR3 has 15 amino acids. Just CDR3 DNA is preserved here, 45 bases in frame from base 1. A distance of 9 bases separates the germline ends of V and J, which lose 0 bases and 1 base respectively. This record comes from a study of radiation and T cells in renal cell carcinoma (TCRdb year 2020). In the study overall: The samples were drawn from a clinical trial, where primary renal cell carcinomas were treated with 15 Gy of stereotactic body radiation therapy and then removed by nephrectomy 4 weeks afterward. Across all 50 or so samples, several million unique CDR3 nucleotide sequences, encoding 2,658,974 unique CDR3 amino acid sequences, were identified. In total, approximately 55 samples, comprising some 25 tumors and about 27 peripheral blood samples, were subjected to TCR beta sequencing. Study-wide findings and limitations: Because no pretreatment tumor biopsies were available, whether clonotypes were present in the tumor at baseline could not be determined. Top tumor clonotypes rose in blood from baseline to 2 weeks post-radiation, then contracted by 4 weeks, suggesting transient expansion of tumor-resident clones. Because the trial had a single-armed design, the trial could not examine how radiation dose or scheduling affected the TCR repertoire. Changes in the blood repertoire were not tracked past 4 weeks after treatment.

Interpreted using the paper, the time point label stands for: blood 2 weeks post-SBRT. The treatment or condition label of this sample denotes: 15 Gy SBRT to primary tumor, nephrectomy 4 weeks later. To track tumor-enriched clonotypes, serial peripheral blood was sampled from radiation-treated patients at baseline and at 2 weeks and 4 weeks after SBRT. Every patient's renal cell carcinoma showed clear cell pathology. The QIAamp DNA Blood Mini Kit (Qiagen) was used to prepare genomic DNA for TCR sequencing. The analyses included just those samples that passed every quality control check. TCR beta libraries were generated from genomic DNA with the immunoSEQ kit, following the manufacturer's recommendations. To prepare libraries, a first multiplex PCR with proprietary primers was run, followed by a second PCR that added unique barcodes, and a bead cleanup was done after each round. A positive control reaction and a negative control reaction, both provided in the kit, were run with every batch of samples. The final libraries underwent checking on an Agilent 4200 TapeStation D1000 ScreenTape, volumetric pooling, and quantification by qPCR. Sequencing was performed on an Illumina NextSeq500 using a MidOutput 150-cycle cartridge, with 156 Read1 cycles, 15 Index1 cycles, and the kit custom primers. The pooled library was loaded at approximately 0.96 pM, and about 21% PhiX control was spiked in. The paper's processing steps were these. Vendor-processed data were analyzed in R, with a clonotype defined as all T cells sharing the same CDR3 nucleotide sequence. In the clone abundance analyses, frequencies in each sample were normalized to that sample's 10,000 most abundant clones. Public T cell clones, which averaged fewer than five per sample, were excluded before analysis. A difference in abundance of at least 32-fold between compartments was used to define tumor-enriched and baseline blood-enriched clonotypes. Clonotypes expanded or contracted between blood time points were identified with a beta-binomial differential abundance model. Tumor-blood repertoire similarity was measured with the Baroni-Urbani and Buser coefficient, and group comparisons used two-tailed Wilcoxon tests in R. TCRdb mirrors the immuneACCESS table, restricted to in-frame sequences. Some clones are absent from its copies; in checked studies, under half trace to an unresolved V gene, and the reason for the others is unknown. The DNA gave D and trimming, while V, J and clone size come from that table. This sample lists about 130,000 clones; roughly 77% were detected once. The ten largest account for 1.9% of the sample.

The clonotype originates from a woman aged 55-75 years with renal cell carcinoma. The rearrangement combines TRBV4-1 with TRBJ1-2, with the D gene not clear enough to name. The source was blood, collected from a patient whose treatment included radiotherapy and nephrectomy. CDR3 loop: CASSQEGNFNYGYTF. At the DNA level, the sequence is TGCGCCAGCAGCCAAGAGGGCAATTTTAACTATGGCTACACCTTC.